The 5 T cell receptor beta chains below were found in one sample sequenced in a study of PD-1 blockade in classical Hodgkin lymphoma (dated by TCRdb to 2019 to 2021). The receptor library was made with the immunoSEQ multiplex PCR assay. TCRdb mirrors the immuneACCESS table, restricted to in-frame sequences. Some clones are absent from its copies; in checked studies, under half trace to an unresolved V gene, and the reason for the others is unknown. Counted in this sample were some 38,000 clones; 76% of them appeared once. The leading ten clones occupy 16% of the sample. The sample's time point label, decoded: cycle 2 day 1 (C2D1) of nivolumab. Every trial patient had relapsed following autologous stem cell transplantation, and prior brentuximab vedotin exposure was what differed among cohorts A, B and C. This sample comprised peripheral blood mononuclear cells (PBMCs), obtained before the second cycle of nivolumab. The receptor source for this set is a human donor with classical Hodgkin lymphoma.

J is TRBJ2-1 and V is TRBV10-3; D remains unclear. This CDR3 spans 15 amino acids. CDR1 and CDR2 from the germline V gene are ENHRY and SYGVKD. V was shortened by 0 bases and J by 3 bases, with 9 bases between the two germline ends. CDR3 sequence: CAISESRAYYNEQFF. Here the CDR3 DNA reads TGTGCCATCAGTGAGTCGCGAGCGTACTACAATGAGCAGTTCTTC.

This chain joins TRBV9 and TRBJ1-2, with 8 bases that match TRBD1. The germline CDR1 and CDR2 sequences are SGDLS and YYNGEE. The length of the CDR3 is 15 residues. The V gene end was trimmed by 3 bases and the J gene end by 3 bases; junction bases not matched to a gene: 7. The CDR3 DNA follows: TGTGCCAGCAGCGCCCGGACAGGGCCTTACTATGGCTACACCTTC. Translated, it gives CASSARTGPYYGYTF.

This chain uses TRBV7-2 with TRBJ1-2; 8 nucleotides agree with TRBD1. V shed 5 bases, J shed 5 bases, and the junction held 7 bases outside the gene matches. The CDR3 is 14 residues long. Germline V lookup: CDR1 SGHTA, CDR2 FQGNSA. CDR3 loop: CASSPGGAGYGYTF. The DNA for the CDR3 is TGTGCCAGCAGCCCAGGGGGCGCCGGGTATGGCTACACCTTC.

CDR3 DNA: TGTGCCCAACTAGACAGGGAAGCTTTCTTT. This translates into CAQLDREAFF. This chain joins TRBV30 and TRBJ1-1; D is perhaps TRBD1 (6 bases). The CDR3 consists of 10 residues. The V end lost 8 bases, the J end lost 8 bases, and 12 bases lay between the germline ends. Germline V gene sequence: CDR1 GTSNPN, CDR2 SVGIG (reference sequence).

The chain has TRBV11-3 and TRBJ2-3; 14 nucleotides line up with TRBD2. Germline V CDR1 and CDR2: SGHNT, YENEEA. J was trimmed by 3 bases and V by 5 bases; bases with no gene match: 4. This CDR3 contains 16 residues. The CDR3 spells CASSPTSGGATDTQYF. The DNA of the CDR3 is TGTGCCAGCAGCCCGACTAGCGGGGGGGCAACAGATACGCAGTATTTT.